A selection of T cell receptor beta chains follows, all from one sample in a study of blood T cell repertoires in COVID-19. The assay was immunoSEQ multiplex PCR, and TCRdb's table has in-frame clones only and misses some. Here the sample spans about 80,000 clones, approximately 82% being singletons. Sequencing used peripheral blood. Receptor source: a woman in her seventies with acute or convalescent COVID-19. Each CDR3 is given with its conserved first and last residue. A D gene is named only where the DNA matches it firmly. Clone size is not always given. Where it is, it says once, few, many or a class for expanded clones.

j_call d_call clone_size v_call cdr3_aa cdr3_nt
TRBJ1-2 TRBD1 NA TRBV6-5 CATGRGTGYGYTF TGTGCCACCGGGAGAGGGACAGGGTATGGCTACACCTTC
TRBJ2-7 NA NA TRBV6-2/TRBV6-3 CASSPYYEQYF TGTGCCAGCAGCCCGTACTACGAGCAGTACTTC
TRBJ2-5 NA NA TRBV2 CASSEWSGKETQYF TGTGCCAGCAGTGAATGGTCAGGCAAAGAGACCCAGTACTTC
TRBJ2-3 NA NA TRBV23-1 CVRTALSEDTQYF TGCGTTCGGACAGCCCTCTCCGAAGATACGCAGTATTTT
TRBJ2-2 TRBD1 NA TRBV24-1 CATSDGRQGTTGELFF TGTGCCACCAGTGATGGGAGACAGGGGACCACCGGGGAGCTGTTTTTT
TRBJ1-4 NA NA TRBV7-2 CASSLSATNEKLFF TGTGCCAGCAGCTTGAGTGCAACTAATGAAAAACTGTTTTTT
TRBJ1-6 NA NA TRBV10-3 CAISEGRGHNSPLHF TGTGCCATCAGTGAAGGCAGGGGCCATAATTCACCCCTCCACTTT
TRBJ2-3 TRBD1 NA TRBV7-2 CASSLSSQGSYTQYF TGTGCCAGCAGCTTATCTTCACAGGGGAGTTATACGCAGTATTTT
TRBJ2-1 NA once TRBV2 CASRPPLAKVDNEQFF TGTGCCAGCAGGCCCCCCCTAGCAAAAGTCGACAATGAGCAGTTCTTC
TRBJ1-1 TRBD1 NA TRBV19 CASSAPRTGGGTEAFF TGTGCCAGTAGTGCCCCGAGGACAGGGGGAGGGACTGAAGCTTTCTTT